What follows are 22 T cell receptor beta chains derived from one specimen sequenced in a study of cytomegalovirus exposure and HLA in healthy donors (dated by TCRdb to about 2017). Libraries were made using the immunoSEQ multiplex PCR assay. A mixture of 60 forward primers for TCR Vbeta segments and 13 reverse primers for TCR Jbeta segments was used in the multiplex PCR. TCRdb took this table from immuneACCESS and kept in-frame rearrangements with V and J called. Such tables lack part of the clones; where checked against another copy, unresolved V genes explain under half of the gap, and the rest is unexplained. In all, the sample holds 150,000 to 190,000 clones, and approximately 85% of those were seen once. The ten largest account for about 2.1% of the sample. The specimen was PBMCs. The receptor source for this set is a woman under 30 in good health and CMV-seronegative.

The CDR3 here is CASSFTGASDQYF. In DNA, the CDR3 is TGCGCCAGCAGCTTCACAGGGGCATCTGATCAGTACTTC. V and J are TRBV5-1 and TRBJ2-7; 7 bases fit TRBD1. The CDR3 consists of 13 residues. Germline V gene sequence: CDR1 SGHRS, CDR2 YFSETQ. The V gene end was trimmed by 2 bases and the J gene end by 10 bases; junction bases not matched to a gene: 9.

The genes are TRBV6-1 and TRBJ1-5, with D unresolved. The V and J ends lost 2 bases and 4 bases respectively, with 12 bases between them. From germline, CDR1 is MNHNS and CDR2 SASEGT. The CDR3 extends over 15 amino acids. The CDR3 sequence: CASSEMNGVNQPQHF. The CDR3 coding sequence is TGTGCCAGCAGTGAAATGAACGGAGTTAATCAGCCCCAGCATTTT.

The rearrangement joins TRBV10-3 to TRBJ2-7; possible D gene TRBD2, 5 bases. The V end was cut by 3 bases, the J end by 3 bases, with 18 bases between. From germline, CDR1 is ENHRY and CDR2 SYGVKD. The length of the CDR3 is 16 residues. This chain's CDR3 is CAISDPRGRSLYEQYF. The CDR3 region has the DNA TGTGCCATCAGTGATCCAAGAGGGAGATCCCTCTACGAGCAGTACTTC.

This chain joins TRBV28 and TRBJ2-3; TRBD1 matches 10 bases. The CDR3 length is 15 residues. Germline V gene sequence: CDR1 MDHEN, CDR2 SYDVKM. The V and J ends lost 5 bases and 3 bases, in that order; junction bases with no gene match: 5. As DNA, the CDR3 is TGTGCCAGCAGTACAGACAGGGGGCTTACAGATACGCAGTATTTT. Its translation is CASSTDRGLTDTQYF. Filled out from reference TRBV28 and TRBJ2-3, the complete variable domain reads DVKVTQSSRYLVKRTGEKVFLECVQDMDHENMFWYRQDPGLGLRLIYFSYDVKMKEKGDIPEGYSVSREKKERFSLILESASTNQTSMYLCASSTDRGLTDTQYFGPGTRLTVL.

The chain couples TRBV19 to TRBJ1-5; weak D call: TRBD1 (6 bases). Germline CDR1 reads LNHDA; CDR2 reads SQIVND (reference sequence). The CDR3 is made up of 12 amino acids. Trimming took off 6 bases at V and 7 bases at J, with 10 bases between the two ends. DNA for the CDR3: TGTGCCAGTAGGGGGCAGGGGCAGCCCCAGCATTTT. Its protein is CASRGQGQPQHF.

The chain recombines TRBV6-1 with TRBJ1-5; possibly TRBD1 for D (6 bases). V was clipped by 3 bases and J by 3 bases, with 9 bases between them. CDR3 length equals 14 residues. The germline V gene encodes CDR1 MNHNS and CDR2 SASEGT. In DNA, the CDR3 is TGTGCCAGCAGTGACAGGGGCACCAATCAGCCCCAGCATTTT. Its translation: CASSDRGTNQPQHF.

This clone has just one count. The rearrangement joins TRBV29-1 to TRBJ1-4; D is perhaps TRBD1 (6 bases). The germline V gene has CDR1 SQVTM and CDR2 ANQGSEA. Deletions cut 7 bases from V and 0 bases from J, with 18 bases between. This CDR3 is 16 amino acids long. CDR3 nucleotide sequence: TGCAGCGCTAAACAGGGCGGAAAGGCAACTAATGAAAAACTGTTTTTT. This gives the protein CSAKQGGKATNEKLFF.

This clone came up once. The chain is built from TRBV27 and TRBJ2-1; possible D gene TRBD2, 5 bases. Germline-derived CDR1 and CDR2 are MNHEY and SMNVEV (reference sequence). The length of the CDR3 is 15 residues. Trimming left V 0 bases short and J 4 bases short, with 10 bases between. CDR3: CASSLSSDLYNEQFF. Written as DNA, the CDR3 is TGTGCCAGCAGTTTATCCTCGGACTTATACAATGAGCAGTTCTTC.

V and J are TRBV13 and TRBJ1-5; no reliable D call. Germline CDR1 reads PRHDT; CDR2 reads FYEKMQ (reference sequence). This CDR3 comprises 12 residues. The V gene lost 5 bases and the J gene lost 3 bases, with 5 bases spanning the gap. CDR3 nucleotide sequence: TGTGCCAGCAGCCTTCTCAATCAGCCCCAGCATTTT. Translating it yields CASSLLNQPQHF.

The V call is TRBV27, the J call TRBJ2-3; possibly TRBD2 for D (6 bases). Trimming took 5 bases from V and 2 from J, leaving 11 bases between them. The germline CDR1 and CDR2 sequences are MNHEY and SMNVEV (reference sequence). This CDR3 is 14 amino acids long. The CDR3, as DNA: TGTGCCAGCAGTCTAGGGACTCTCACAGATACGCAGTATTTT. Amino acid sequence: CASSLGTLTDTQYF.

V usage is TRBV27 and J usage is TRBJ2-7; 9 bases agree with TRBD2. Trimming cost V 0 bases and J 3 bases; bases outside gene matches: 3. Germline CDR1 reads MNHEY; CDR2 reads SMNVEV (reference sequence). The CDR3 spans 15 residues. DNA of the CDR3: TGTGCCAGCAGTTTATCGGCTAGCGGGAACTACGAGCAGTACTTC. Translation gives CASSLSASGNYEQYF.

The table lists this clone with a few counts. The CDR3 here is CSVEQAGYNTEAFF. The CDR3 nucleotides are TGCAGCGTTGAACAGGCCGGATACAACACTGAAGCTTTCTTT. V usage is TRBV29-1 and J usage is TRBJ1-1; D remains ambiguous. Trimming took 2 bases from V and 2 from J, leaving 12 bases between them. Germline V lookup: CDR1 SQVTM, CDR2 ANQGSEA. CDR3 length equals 14 residues.

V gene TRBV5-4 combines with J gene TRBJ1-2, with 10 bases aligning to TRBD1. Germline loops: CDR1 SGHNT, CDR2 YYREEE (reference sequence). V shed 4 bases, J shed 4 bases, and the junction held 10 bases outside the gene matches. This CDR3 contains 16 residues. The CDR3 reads CASSPWTGGSAYGYTF. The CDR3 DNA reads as TGTGCCAGCAGCCCGTGGACAGGGGGGTCGGCCTATGGCTACACCTTC.

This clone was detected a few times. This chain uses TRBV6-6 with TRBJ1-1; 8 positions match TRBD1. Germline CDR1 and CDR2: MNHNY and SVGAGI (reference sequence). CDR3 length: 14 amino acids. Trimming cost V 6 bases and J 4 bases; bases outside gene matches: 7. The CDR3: CASSEGQELTEAFF. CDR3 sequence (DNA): TGTGCCAGCAGCGAGGGACAGGAGCTCACTGAAGCTTTCTTT.

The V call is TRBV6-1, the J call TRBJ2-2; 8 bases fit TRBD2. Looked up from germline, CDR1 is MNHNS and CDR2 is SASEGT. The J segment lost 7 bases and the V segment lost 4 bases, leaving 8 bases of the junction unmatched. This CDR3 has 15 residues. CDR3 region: CASSGQAAGVGELFF. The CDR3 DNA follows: TGTGCCAGCAGTGGACAGGCAGCGGGGGTCGGGGAGCTGTTTTTT.

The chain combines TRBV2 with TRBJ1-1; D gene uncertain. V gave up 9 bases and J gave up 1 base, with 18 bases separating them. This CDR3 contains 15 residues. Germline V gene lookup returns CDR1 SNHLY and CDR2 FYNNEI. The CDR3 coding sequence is TGTGCCAGTCGAAAGGTGGAGGTTACGAACACTGAAGCTTTCTTT. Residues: CASRKVEVTNTEAFF.

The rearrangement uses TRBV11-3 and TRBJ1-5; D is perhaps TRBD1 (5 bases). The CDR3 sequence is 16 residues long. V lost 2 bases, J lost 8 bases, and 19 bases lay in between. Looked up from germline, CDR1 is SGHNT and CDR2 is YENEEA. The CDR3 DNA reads TGTGCCAGCAGCTTAAGGGGCCAGAAAGATATCAAGCCCCAGCATTTT. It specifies CASSLRGQKDIKPQHF.

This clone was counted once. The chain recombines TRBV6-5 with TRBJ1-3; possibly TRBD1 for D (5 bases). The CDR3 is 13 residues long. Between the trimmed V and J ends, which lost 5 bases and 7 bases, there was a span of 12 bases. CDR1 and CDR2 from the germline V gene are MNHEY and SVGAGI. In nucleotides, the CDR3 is TGTGCCAGCAGTCTCGTGGGGGGGAACACCATATATTTT. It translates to CASSLVGGNTIYF.

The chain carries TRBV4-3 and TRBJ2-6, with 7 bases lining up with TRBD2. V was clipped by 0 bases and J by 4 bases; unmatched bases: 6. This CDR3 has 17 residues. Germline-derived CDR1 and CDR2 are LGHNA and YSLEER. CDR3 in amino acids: CASSQEGGGSGANVLTF. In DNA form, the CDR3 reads TGCGCCAGCAGCCAAGAAGGCGGGGGTTCCGGGGCCAACGTCCTGACTTTC.

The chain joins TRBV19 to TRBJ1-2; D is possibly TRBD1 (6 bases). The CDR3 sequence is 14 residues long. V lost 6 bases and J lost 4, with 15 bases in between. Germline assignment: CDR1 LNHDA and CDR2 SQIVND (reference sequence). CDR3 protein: CASSPDRSFYGYTF. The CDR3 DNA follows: TGTGCCAGTAGCCCCGACAGGAGCTTCTATGGCTACACCTTC.

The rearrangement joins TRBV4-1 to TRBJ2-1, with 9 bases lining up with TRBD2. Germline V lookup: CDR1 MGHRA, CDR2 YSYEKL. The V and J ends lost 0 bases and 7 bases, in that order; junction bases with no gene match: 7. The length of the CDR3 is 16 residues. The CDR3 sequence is CASSQDKGLAWNEQFF. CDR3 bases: TGCGCCAGCAGCCAAGATAAGGGACTAGCTTGGAATGAGCAGTTCTTC.

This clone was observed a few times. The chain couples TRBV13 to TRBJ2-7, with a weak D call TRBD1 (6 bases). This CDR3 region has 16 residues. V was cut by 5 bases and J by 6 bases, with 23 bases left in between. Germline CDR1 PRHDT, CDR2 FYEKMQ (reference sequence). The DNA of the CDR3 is TGTGCCAGCAGCCCTTCCTGGACAGCCCAGGAGAGCGAGCAGTACTTC. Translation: CASSPSWTAQESEQYF.